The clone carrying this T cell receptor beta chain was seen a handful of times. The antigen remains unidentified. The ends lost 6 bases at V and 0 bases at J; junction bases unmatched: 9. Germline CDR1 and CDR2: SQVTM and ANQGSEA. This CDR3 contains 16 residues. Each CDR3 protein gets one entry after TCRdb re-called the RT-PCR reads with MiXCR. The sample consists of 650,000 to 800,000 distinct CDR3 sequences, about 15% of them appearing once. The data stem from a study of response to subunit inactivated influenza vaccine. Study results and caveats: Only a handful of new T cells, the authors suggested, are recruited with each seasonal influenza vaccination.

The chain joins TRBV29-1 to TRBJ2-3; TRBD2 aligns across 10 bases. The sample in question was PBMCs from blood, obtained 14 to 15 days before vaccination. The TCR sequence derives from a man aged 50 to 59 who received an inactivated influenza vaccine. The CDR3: CSVELGLADSTDTQYF. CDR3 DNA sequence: TGCAGCGTGGAACTCGGACTAGCGGACAGCACAGATACGCAGTATTTT.